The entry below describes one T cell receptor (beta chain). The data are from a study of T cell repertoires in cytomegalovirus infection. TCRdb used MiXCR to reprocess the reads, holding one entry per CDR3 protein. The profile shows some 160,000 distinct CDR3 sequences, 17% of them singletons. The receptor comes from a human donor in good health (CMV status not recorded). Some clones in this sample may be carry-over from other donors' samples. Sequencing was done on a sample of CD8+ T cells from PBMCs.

This chain's CDR3 is CASSLDPRYGYTF. The CDR3 nucleotides are TGCGCCAGCAGCTTGGACCCTCGCTATGGCTACACCTTC. This chain joins TRBV5-1 and TRBJ1-2; unclear D gene. The CDR3 has 13 amino acids. Trimming shortened V by 0 bases and J by 4 bases, and 7 bases separated the two germline ends. The germline CDR1 and CDR2 sequences are SGHRS and YFSETQ.